This TCR beta chain was identified in a study of blood T cell repertoires in COVID-19 (TCRdb year 2020). Some background on the complete study: Collaborator samples came from the United States, Italy and Spain and covered acute and convalescent phases of COVID-19. The prospective study material was composed of cDNA or gDNA derived from T cells, B-cell-depleted T cells, or PBMCs. Deeply sampled blood TCRbeta repertoires from subjects exposed to, actively infected with, or recovered from COVID-19 were included in the dataset. A freely available public database, intended as a resource for researchers studying the immune response to SARS-CoV-2, is where the repertoires were released. Where HLA class I and class II types were available, the types were taken from metadata supplied by the sample provider, not from assay-based typing. Samples were obtained from the ongoing ImmuneRACE study (first 160 participants) and from some 1,200 subjects provided by 6 global collaborators. Sample metadata almost always included a de-identified subject ID, COVID-19 status, age in years and sex.

TCRbeta CDR3 regions were amplified from genomic DNA using the immunoSEQ Assay, a bias-controlled multiplex PCR. The study's processing was this. Nucleated cell counts per sample were estimated from amplification of reference gene primers within the assay. Sequence reads were collapsed and filtered to measure the absolute abundance of every unique TCRbeta CDR3 rearrangement. Productive Simpson clonality was computed per sample as the square root of Simpson's diversity index over productive rearrangements. In its TCRdb copy, this immuneACCESS table keeps in-frame sequences only and misses some clones. Where compared with another copy, unresolved V genes explain less than half of these, and the others have no known cause. That table gives V, J and clone size, and the DNA gave D and trimming. The sample data list approximately 250,000 clones, and 86% of these were observed just once. Clones ranked in the top ten supply around 1.7% of the sample.

CDR1 and CDR2 were assigned from the germline V gene as SGHDN and FVKESK. Spanning cysteine to phenylalanine, the CDR3 consists of 13 amino acids. The DNA shown is the 39-base CDR3, in frame from base 1. Trimming takes 4 bases from V and 7 bases from J, and the germline ends sit 13 bases apart. A second Seattle source provided samples from volunteer blood donors who had recovered from COVID-19. The collaborating institutions used their own protocols to collect whole blood in K2EDTA tubes. For TCRbeta analysis, collaborator samples were shipped as frozen whole blood, as isolated PBMCs, or as DNA extracted from either sample type. Study-wide findings and limitations: The quantity of clinical and demographic metadata differed by source and by participant and was supplied without curation.

Details on this clone: Its specific antigen is unknown. Qualities for individual bases were not recorded, and no much larger clone is one base off.

The sequenced material came from peripheral blood. This sequence uses TRBV14 and TRBJ1-2, with the D gene call left open. The clonotype comes from an older woman who had recovered from COVID-19. The DNA reads as follows: TGTGCCAGCAGCCCCGCGGTGAGGGCTGGCTACACCTTC. Its translation reads: CASSPAVRAGYTF.